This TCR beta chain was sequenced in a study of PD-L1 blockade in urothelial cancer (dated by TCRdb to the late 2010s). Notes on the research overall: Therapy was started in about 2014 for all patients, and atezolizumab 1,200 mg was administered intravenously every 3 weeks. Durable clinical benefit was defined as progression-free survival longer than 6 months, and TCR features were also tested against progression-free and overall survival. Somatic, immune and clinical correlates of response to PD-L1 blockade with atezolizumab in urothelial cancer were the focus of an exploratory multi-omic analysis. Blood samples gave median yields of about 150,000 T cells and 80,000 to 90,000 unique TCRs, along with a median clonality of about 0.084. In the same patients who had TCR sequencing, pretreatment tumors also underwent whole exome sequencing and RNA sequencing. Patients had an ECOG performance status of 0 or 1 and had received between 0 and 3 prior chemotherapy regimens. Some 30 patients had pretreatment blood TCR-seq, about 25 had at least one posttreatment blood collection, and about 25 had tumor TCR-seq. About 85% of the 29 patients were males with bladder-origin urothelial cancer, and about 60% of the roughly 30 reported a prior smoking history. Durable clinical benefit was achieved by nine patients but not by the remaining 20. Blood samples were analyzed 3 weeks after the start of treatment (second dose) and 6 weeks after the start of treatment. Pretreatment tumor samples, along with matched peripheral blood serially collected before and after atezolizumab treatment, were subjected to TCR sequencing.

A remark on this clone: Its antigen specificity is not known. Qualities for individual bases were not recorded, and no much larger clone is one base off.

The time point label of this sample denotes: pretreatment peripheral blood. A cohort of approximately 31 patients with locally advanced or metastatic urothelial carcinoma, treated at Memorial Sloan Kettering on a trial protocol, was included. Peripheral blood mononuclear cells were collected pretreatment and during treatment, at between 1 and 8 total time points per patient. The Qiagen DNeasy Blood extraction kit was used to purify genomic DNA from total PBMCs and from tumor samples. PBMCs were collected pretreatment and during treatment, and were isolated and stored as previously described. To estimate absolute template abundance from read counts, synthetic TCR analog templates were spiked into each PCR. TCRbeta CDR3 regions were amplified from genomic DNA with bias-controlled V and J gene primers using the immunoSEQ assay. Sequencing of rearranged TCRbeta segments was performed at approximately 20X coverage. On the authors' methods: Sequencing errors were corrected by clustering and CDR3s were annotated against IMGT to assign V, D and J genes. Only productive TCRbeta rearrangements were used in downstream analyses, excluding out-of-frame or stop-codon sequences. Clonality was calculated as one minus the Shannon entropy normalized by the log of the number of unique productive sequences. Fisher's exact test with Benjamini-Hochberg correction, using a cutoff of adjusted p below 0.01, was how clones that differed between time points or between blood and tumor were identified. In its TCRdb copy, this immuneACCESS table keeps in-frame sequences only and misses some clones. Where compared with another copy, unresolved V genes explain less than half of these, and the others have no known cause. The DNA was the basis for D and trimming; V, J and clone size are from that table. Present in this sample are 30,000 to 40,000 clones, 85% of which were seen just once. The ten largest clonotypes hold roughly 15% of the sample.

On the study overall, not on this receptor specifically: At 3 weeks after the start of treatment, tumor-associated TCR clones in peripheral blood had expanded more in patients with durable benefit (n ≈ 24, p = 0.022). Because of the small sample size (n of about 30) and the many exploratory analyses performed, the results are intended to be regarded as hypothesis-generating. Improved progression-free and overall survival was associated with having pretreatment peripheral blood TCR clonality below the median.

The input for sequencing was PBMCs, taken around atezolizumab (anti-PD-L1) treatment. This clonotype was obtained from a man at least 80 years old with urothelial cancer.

The sequenced DNA: TGTGCCAGTAGTATATCAACTAGCGGTACTCCCTACGAGCAGTACTTC. Translated, this gives CASSISTSGTPYEQYF. The chain is assembled from TRBV19 and TRBJ2-7, with 8 middle bases fitting TRBD2. Trimmed from V: 2 bases; trimmed from J: 2 bases; junction bases lacking a gene match: 8. The CDR3 holds 16 amino acids from the cysteine to the phenylalanine. The read is trimmed to its CDR3 DNA, 48 bases read in frame from base 1. The germline V gene (reference sequence) gives CDR1 as LNHDA and CDR2 as SQIVND.